One sample yielded the 16 T cell receptor beta chains listed below, sequenced in a study of blood T cell repertoires in COVID-19. Sequenced by immunoSEQ multiplex PCR; TCRdb stores in-frame clones only, minus some. Of 200,000 to 250,000 clones in the sample, roughly 85% are singletons; the top ten hold 12%. Specimen: peripheral blood. Source of these receptors: a woman aged 18-30 years who had recovered from COVID-19.

This chain joins TRBV5-6 and TRBJ2-1; D call uncertain. Trimming took off 1 base at V and 9 bases at J, with 14 bases between the two ends. The germline V gene has CDR1 SGHDT and CDR2 YYEEEE. The CDR3 runs to 14 residues. The CDR3 DNA follows: TGTGCCAGCAGCTTGTATTCCAGAATAAGTGAGCAGTTCTTC. It is translated as CASSLYSRISEQFF.

The rearrangement uses TRBV7-9 and TRBJ2-4, with TRBD2 matching over 7 bases. CDR3 size: 15 residues. The V gene end was trimmed by 3 bases and the J gene end by 8 bases; junction bases not matched to a gene: 10. CDR1 is SEHNR, CDR2 FQNEAQ, per germline (reference sequence). The CDR3 reads CASSFPEAGEDIQYF. CDR3 in DNA: TGTGCCAGCAGCTTCCCTGAGGCGGGAGAGGACATTCAGTACTTC.

This sequence joins TRBV24-1 and TRBJ2-1, with a weak D call TRBD2 (5 bases). V was clipped by 0 bases and J by 6 bases, with 8 bases between them. This CDR3 region has 14 residues. Per the germline V gene, CDR1 is KGHDR and CDR2 is SFDVKD. Here the CDR3 DNA reads TGTGCCACCAGTGATTTGCGGGGTAGCAATGAGCAGTTCTTC. This translates into CATSDLRGSNEQFF.

This rearrangement joins TRBV7-9 to TRBJ2-7; D uncertain. CDR1 and CDR2 (germline): SEHNR, FQNEAQ (reference sequence). The CDR3 consists of 13 residues. V was pared by 5 bases and J by 0 bases, with 8 bases between. The CDR3: CASSRKPSYEQYF. Written as DNA, the CDR3 is TGTGCCAGCAGCCGTAAGCCCTCCTACGAGCAGTACTTC.

V is TRBV7-6 and J is TRBJ2-1; D is possibly TRBD2 (6 bases). CDR3 length equals 17 residues. Trimming took 0 bases from V and 8 from J, leaving 20 bases between them. Germline V gene lookup returns CDR1 SGHVS and CDR2 FNYEAQ. The CDR3 nucleotides read TGTGCCAGCAGCTTAGCATCAGGAGGGGTAATAGGCTATGAGCAGTTCTTC. The encoded protein is CASSLASGGVIGYEQFF.

CDR3 nucleotides: TGTGCCAGCAGCTTATTGGGGGCGAACACTGAAGCTTTCTTT. Its translation is CASSLLGANTEAFF. The chain recombines TRBV11-1 with TRBJ1-1; D possibly corresponds to TRBD1 (6 bases). The germline V gene encodes CDR1 SGHAT and CDR2 FQDESV (reference sequence). The CDR3 runs 14 residues. Trimming removed 2 bases at V and 1 base at J, with 8 bases between.

The V gene is TRBV12-5, the J gene TRBJ2-7; 7 nucleotides align to TRBD2. V dropped 10 bases and J dropped 2; count of bases not matched to a gene: 8. Germline V gene lookup returns CDR1 LGHNT and CDR2 FRNRAP. The CDR3 has 13 residues. CDR3 region: CATPASGTYEQYF. Here the CDR3 DNA reads TGTGCTACCCCAGCGAGCGGGACCTACGAGCAGTACTTC.

The J gene is TRBJ2-3, the V gene TRBV24-1, with 8 bases that match TRBD1. CDR1 is KGHDR, CDR2 SFDVKD, per germline. Unmatched junction bases numbered 11, after V lost 4 bases and J lost 3 bases. CDR3 size: 17 residues. The CDR3 is CATSEPPDRGFTDTQYF. In DNA, the CDR3 is TGTGCCACCAGTGAACCTCCTGACAGGGGTTTTACAGATACGCAGTATTTT.

This chain links TRBV15 with TRBJ2-4; 9 positions agree with TRBD2. The length of the CDR3 is 16 residues. Unmatched junction bases numbered 6, after V lost 0 bases and J lost 6 bases. Germline V gene sequence: CDR1 LNHNV, CDR2 YYDKDF (reference sequence). CDR3 sequence (DNA): TGTGCCACCAGCAGAGACCCAGCGGGAGGCCCAAACATTCAGTACTTC. It encodes CATSRDPAGGPNIQYF.

The chain has TRBV4-3 and TRBJ2-7; TRBD2 is a possible D gene (6 bases). V dropped 0 bases and J dropped 2 bases, with 8 bases sitting between them. The CDR3 is made up of 14 amino acids. Germline CDR1 and CDR2: LGHNA and YSLEER. The CDR3 here is CASSQDPGAYEQYF. The CDR3 DNA reads as TGCGCCAGCAGCCAAGACCCGGGGGCCTACGAGCAGTACTTC.

V is TRBV12-2 and J is TRBJ2-1; the table assigns TRBD2, which was not confirmed against the DNA. TRBV12-2 is a recognized pseudogene. The CDR3 is 14 residues long. The CDR3 region is CASRLLAGVDEQFF. CDR3 nucleotide sequence: TGTGCAAGTCGCTTACTAGCGGGAGTAGATGAGCAGTTCTTC.

CDR3 loop: CASSLGGNGYTF. CDR3 sequence (DNA): TGTGCCAGCAGCCTCGGGGGGAACGGCTACACCTTC. This chain joins TRBV11-2 and TRBJ1-2; TRBD1 is a possible D gene (5 bases). Trimming left V 5 bases short and J 8 bases short, with 12 bases between. This CDR3 spans 12 amino acids. Per germline, CDR1 SGHAT and CDR2 FQNNGV.

The chain combines TRBV2 with TRBJ2-5; D is undetermined. Germline assignment: CDR1 SNHLY and CDR2 FYNNEI. Trimming stripped 8 bases from V and 5 bases from J, with 3 bases between. The CDR3 runs 9 residues. The chain's CDR3 is CASRETQYF. CDR3 DNA: TGTGCCAGCCGGGAGACCCAGTACTTC. The entire variable domain, with the rest obtained from reference TRBV2 and TRBJ2-5, is as follows: EPEVTQTPSHQVTQMGQEVILRCVPISNHLYFYWYRQILGQKVEFLVSFYNNEISEKSEIFDDQFSVERPDGSNFTLKIRSTKLEDSAMYFCASRETQYFGPGTRLLVL.

The V call is TRBV3-1 (or the pseudogene TRBV3-2), the J call TRBJ2-3, with a possible D match to TRBD2 (5 bases). The CDR3 is made up of 16 amino acids. The V end was cut by 1 base, the J end by 0 bases, with 11 bases between. CDR1 LGHDT and CDR2 YNNKEL come from the germline V gene (reference sequence). Here the CDR3 DNA reads TGTGCCAGCAGCCAAGGTCGTAGCGCAAGCACAGATACGCAGTATTTT. Its translation is CASSQGRSASTDTQYF.

The CDR3 here is CASSLVLQHEQYF. In DNA, the CDR3 is TGTGCCAGCAGCTTAGTACTCCAACACGAGCAGTACTTC. The chain links TRBV7-8 to TRBJ2-7; D call uncertain. V was cut by 1 base and J by 5 bases, with 9 bases left in between. The length of the CDR3 is 13 residues. Per the germline V gene, CDR1 is SGHVS and CDR2 is FQNEAQ.

V and J are TRBV6-5 and TRBJ1-1; no reliable D call. Germline V gene lookup returns CDR1 MNHEY and CDR2 SVGAGI. The length of the CDR3 is 14 residues. Deletions cut 5 bases from V and 1 base from J, with 11 bases between. The CDR3 here is CASSTNGGNTEAFF. In DNA, the CDR3 is TGTGCCAGCAGTACCAACGGCGGGAACACTGAAGCTTTCTTT.